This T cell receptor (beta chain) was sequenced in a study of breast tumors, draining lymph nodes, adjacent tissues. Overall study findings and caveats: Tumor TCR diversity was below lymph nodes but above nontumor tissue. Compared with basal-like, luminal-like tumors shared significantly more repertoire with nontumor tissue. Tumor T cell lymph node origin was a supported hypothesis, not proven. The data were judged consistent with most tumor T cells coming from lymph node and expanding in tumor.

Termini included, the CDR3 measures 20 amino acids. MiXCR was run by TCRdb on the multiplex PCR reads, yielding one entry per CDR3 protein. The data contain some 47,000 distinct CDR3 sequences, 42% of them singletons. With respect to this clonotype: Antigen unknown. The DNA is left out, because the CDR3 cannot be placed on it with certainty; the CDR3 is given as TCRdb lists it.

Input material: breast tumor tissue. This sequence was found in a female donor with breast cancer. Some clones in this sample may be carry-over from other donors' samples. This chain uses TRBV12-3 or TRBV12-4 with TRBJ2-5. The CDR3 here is CASSFMGNEKLFFGSGTQYF.